The 20 T cell receptor beta chains below were found in one sample sequenced in a study of early T cells in non-severe SARS-CoV-2 infection. TCRdb called the 5' RACE reads again in MiXCR, with one record for every CDR3 protein. The sample has tens of thousands of distinct CDR3 sequences, about 5.6% seen once. Sequences were obtained from whole blood. The origin of the receptors is an adult who was a healthcare worker with PCR-confirmed SARS-CoV-2 infection or an uninfected control (not recorded which).

This clonotype was observed a few times. The chain combines TRBV20-1 with TRBJ2-7, with unresolved D. The ends were cut back, 0 bases at V and 2 bases at J, with 14 bases in the middle. Germline V lookup: CDR1 DFQATT, CDR2 SNEGSKA (reference sequence). CDR3 length equals 15 residues. The CDR3 DNA reads as TGCAGTGCTAGAGATCGGGCCCAGGTAACCTACGAGCAGTACTTC. It yields the protein CSARDRAQVTYEQYF.

The table lists this clonotype with a few counts. This chain uses TRBV5-1 with TRBJ2-3; 9 nucleotides match TRBD1. Trimming cost V 6 bases and J 0 bases; bases outside gene matches: 2. The germline gives CDR1 SGHRS, CDR2 YFSETQ. CDR3 length: 14 residues. The CDR3 DNA reads TGCGCCAGCAAGGGACAGGGCAGCACAGATACGCAGTATTTT. Translated, it gives CASKGQGSTDTQYF.

The chain recombines TRBV20-1 with TRBJ2-7, with D perhaps matching TRBD1 or TRBD2 (5 bases each). Trimming took off 6 bases at V and 2 bases at J, with 8 bases between the two ends. The CDR3 length is 11 residues. Germline CDR1 reads DFQATT; CDR2 reads SNEGSKA (reference sequence). The CDR3 sequence is CSAGTPYEQYF. The CDR3 region has the DNA TGCAGTGCGGGGACCCCCTACGAGCAGTACTTC.

The genes are TRBV6-1 and TRBJ2-7; D is unclear. Germline V gene lookup returns CDR1 MNHNS and CDR2 SASEGT. V lost 10 bases and J lost 2, with 12 bases in between. The CDR3 is 12 residues long. CDR3 in amino acids: CATSKVPYEQYF. CDR3 DNA sequence: TGTGCCACCTCAAAAGTGCCCTACGAGCAGTACTTC.

This clonotype was seen only a few times. This sequence joins TRBV2 and TRBJ2-2; 7 nucleotides line up with TRBD1. Germline assignment: CDR1 SNHLY and CDR2 FYNNEI. Losses at the gene ends were 5 bases for V and 0 bases for J; bases not matched to a gene: 3. The CDR3 is made up of 15 amino acids. CDR3 protein: CASSWDSPNTGELFF. The CDR3 bases are TGTGCCAGCAGTTGGGACAGTCCGAACACCGGGGAGCTGTTTTTT.

To note about this clonotype: This sequence may be a read error, since a much larger clone differs from it by one base. The chain is built from TRBV27 and TRBJ1-1; D is undetermined. V was cut by 0 bases and J by 1 base, with 18 bases left in between. The germline V gene has CDR1 MNHEY and CDR2 SMNVEV (reference sequence). The CDR3 sequence is 18 residues long. CDR3 in DNA: TGTGCCAGCAGTTTATCGATACTATCTTGGGGTGAGAACACTGAAGCTTTCTTT. Its translation is CASSLSILSWGENTEAFF.

This clonotype was counted a few times. This chain uses TRBV2 with TRBJ1-1; 9 bases are shared with TRBD1. The germline V gene has CDR1 SNHLY and CDR2 FYNNEI. V lost 9 bases and J lost 5; bases outside the gene matches: 7. The CDR3 is made up of 13 amino acids. The chain's CDR3 is CARDRQGVTEAFF. CDR3 nucleotides: TGTGCCAGGGACCGACAGGGGGTGACTGAAGCTTTCTTT.

This clonotype has ten or more counts. V and J are TRBV5-1 and TRBJ2-3; perhaps D is TRBD1 or TRBD2 (5 bases each). The CDR3 is 16 residues long. In germline, CDR1 is SGHRS, CDR2 YFSETQ. The V end lost 4 bases, the J end lost 3 bases, and 18 bases lay between the germline ends. CDR3 coding DNA: TGCGCCAGCAGCCCCGGGACCTCAGAGGGGACAGATACGCAGTATTTT. Its translation: CASSPGTSEGTDTQYF.

The genes are TRBV18 and TRBJ2-1; D remains unclear. CDR3 length: 14 amino acids. V was clipped by 0 bases and J by 8 bases, with 11 bases between them. CDR1 is KGHSH, CDR2 LQKENI, per germline. The CDR3 DNA is TGTGCCAGCTCACCACCTTGGGCGTGGTATGAGCAGTTCTTC. This translates into CASSPPWAWYEQFF.

In its sample, this clonotype was seen many times. This rearrangement joins TRBV20-1 to TRBJ2-5; D remains unclear. CDR3 length: 10 residues. Germline V gene data show CDR1 as DFQATT and CDR2 as SNEGSKA (reference sequence). Trimming removed 6 bases at V and 7 bases at J, with 9 bases between. This CDR3 is CSAPLGTQYF. CDR3 in DNA: TGCAGTGCCCCCCTCGGGACCCAGTACTTC.

This clonotype was recorded a few times. The genes are TRBV6-6 and TRBJ1-2; a possible D gene is TRBD1 (5 bases). CDR3 length: 13 amino acids. Trimming cost V 7 bases and J 4 bases, with 13 bases left between them. The germline V gene encodes CDR1 MNHNY and CDR2 SVGAGI (reference sequence). The CDR3 coding sequence is TGTGCCAGCACTCAGGGAGGGCCCTATGGCTACACCTTC. Translating gives CASTQGGPYGYTF.

The chain has TRBV7-9 and TRBJ2-3; the D gene is possibly TRBD1 (5 bases). Trimming shortened V by 5 bases and J by 10 bases, and 10 bases separated the two germline ends. This CDR3 contains 11 residues. Germline CDR1 is SEHNR and CDR2 is FQNEAQ (reference sequence). CDR3 bases: TGTGCCAGCAGCGTCCAGGGTGCGCAGTATTTT. Its protein is CASSVQGAQYF.

This clonotype came up many times. One junction end disagrees with the germline gene, perhaps due to a read error. The chain joins TRBV25-1 to TRBJ1-3; D is unclear. The CDR3 spans 12 residues. Germline V gene lookup returns CDR1 MGHDK and CDR2 SYGVNS. The CDR3 DNA is TGTGCCAGCAGTGCATCTGGAGACACCATATATTTT. Encoded protein: CASSASGDTIYF.

The CDR3 is CASSSTAYEQFF. For the CDR3, the DNA is TGCGCCAGCAGCTCCACCGCTTATGAGCAGTTCTTC. This sequence joins TRBV5-1 and TRBJ2-1; D uncertain. Germline V gives CDR1 SGHRS, CDR2 YFSETQ. The V and J ends lost 3 bases and 8 bases respectively, with 9 bases between them. The CDR3 is made up of 12 amino acids. Full variable domain (outside the CDR3, taken from reference TRBV5-1 and TRBJ2-1): KAGVTQTPRYLIKTRGQQVTLSCSPISGHRSVSWYQQTPGQGLQFLFEYFSETQRNKGNFPGRFSGRQFSNSRSEMNVSTLELGDSALYLCASSSTAYEQFFGPGTRLTVL.

This clonotype has ten or more counts. The V and J genes are TRBV21-1 and TRBJ1-3; TRBD1 is the table's D call, not checked against the DNA. TRBV21-1 is recorded as a pseudogene. The length of the CDR3 is 14 residues. In nucleotides, the CDR3 is TGTGCCAGCAGCCCGCGACAGGGGGTAAACACCATATATTTT. It is translated as CASSPRQGVNTIYF.

In this sample, this clonotype turned up many times. An end of the junction differs from the germline gene, which may be a read error. V and J are TRBV12-5 and TRBJ2-7, with D unclear. The germline V gene has CDR1 LGHNT and CDR2 FRNRAP. The CDR3 runs to 13 residues. In nucleotides, the CDR3 is TGTGCTAGTGCTTTGCCGGTTCTTTACGAGCAGTACTTC. As protein: CASALPVLYEQYF.

This clonotype was detected ten times or more. V and J are TRBV30 and TRBJ1-2; weak D call: TRBD1 (5 bases). Germline V gene sequence: CDR1 GTSNPN, CDR2 SVGIG (reference sequence). This CDR3 has 17 amino acids. Trimming shortened V by 0 bases and J by 4 bases, and 21 bases separated the two germline ends. In DNA form, the CDR3 reads TGTGCCTGGAGTGTATCGAGTCGGAGAGTAGGGACCTATGGCTACACCTTC. This gives the protein CAWSVSSRRVGTYGYTF.

This clonotype has only one observation. The V and J genes are TRBV18 and TRBJ2-7; TRBD1 matches 7 bases. Germline CDR1 and CDR2: KGHSH and LQKENI. J gave up 0 bases and V 5 bases, and 10 bases lay outside the gene matches. CDR3 length: 16 residues. DNA of the CDR3: TGTGCCAGCTCATCCCCGACAGGGACCAGCTCCTACGAGCAGTACTTC. Its translation is CASSSPTGTSSYEQYF. Full variable domain (outside the CDR3, taken from reference TRBV18 and TRBJ2-7): NAGVMQNPRHLVRRRGQEARLRCSPMKGHSHVYWYRQLPEEGLKFMVYLQKENIIDESGMPKERFSAEFPKEGPSILRIQQVVRGDSAAYFCASSSPTGTSSYEQYFGPGTRLTVT.

This clonotype was counted ten times or more. The chain is built from TRBV7-2 and TRBJ1-5, with D perhaps matching TRBD1 (5 bases). V was shortened by 4 bases and J by 7 bases, with 14 bases between the two germline ends. Looked up from germline, CDR1 is SGHTA and CDR2 is FQGNSA. This CDR3 is 14 amino acids long. CDR3 residues: CASSSGSGNQPQHF. CDR3 nucleotide sequence: TGTGCCAGCAGCTCTGGATCAGGGAACCAGCCCCAGCATTTT.

In its sample, this clonotype ranks as medium-sized (0.01 to 0.1%). The chain has TRBV27 and TRBJ1-5; 7 bases are a match to TRBD1. V shed 8 bases and J 7 bases; nucleotides not matched to a gene: 8. CDR1 is MNHEY and CDR2 is SMNVEV in the germline V gene (reference sequence). This CDR3 contains 13 residues. The CDR3 loop reads CASGWDSSQPQHF. CDR3 nucleotide sequence: TGTGCCAGCGGTTGGGACAGCAGCCAGCCCCAGCATTTT.